These T cell receptor beta chains were read from a single sample in a study of T cell clones after liver transplantation. Here immunoSEQ multiplex PCR was the method, and the copy in TCRdb shows in-frame clones only, minus some. The sample contains tens of thousands of clones, roughly 80% of which appear only once. The sample in question was CD4+ T cells from blood, obtained 12 months after liver transplant. These receptors were collected from a human patient who received a liver transplant. Some T cells may possibly be graft donor cells. The CDR3 runs from the conserved cysteine through the conserved F or W. Fields, in order: V gene, J gene, CDR3 protein.

>TRBV5-6|TRBJ2-1
CASSFDWTARHNEQFF
>TRBV7-9|TRBJ1-3
CASSLARKVSGNTIYF
>TRBV6-5|TRBJ1-1
CASSLLTGNTEAFF
>TRBV19|TRBJ1-5
CASAGGAENQPQHF
>TRBV7-8|TRBJ2-2
CASSPEQLNTGELFF
>TRBV11-2|TRBJ2-7
CASSLGSSYEQYF
>TRBV7-8|TRBJ2-5
CASIPGLPQETQYF
>TRBV2|TRBJ2-2
CASNPGRNTGELFF
>TRBV6-1|TRBJ2-6
CASSERGSGANVLTF
>TRBV4-3|TRBJ1-2
CASSQQNRAGYTF
>TRBV5-1|TRBJ2-5
CASSVGSQETQYF
>TRBV19|TRBJ2-7
CASRSGAASSYEQYF
>TRBV5-1|TRBJ2-1
CASSLAGLAGEGVFF